Below are 22 T cell receptor beta chains sequenced from a single sample in a study of CD8+ T cells in alopecia areata. It was cDNA, reverse transcribed from extracted RNA, that served as the sequencing template. Here immunoSEQ multiplex PCR was the method, and the copy in TCRdb shows in-frame clones only, minus some. The sample shows around 290,000 clones, none of them appearing just once. Using CD4, CD8alpha, NKG2D, NKG2ACE and other markers, pooled cutaneous lymph node cells were sorted. The specimen sequenced was CD4+ T cells sorted from a lymph node. The receptors originated from a C3H/HeJ mouse with alopecia areata. The MHC haplotype of this mouse line is H2-k.

This clone turned up a few times. Gene names and germline match the mouse. The CDR3 goes on 4 residues after the read ends, and that part is filled in from the germline J gene. The chain links TRBV13-3 to TRBJ2-1; no clear D gene. V dropped 9 bases and J dropped 3 bases, with 10 bases sitting between them. From germline, CDR1 is NNHDY and CDR2 SYVADS. CDR3 length: 12 residues. The sequenced CDR3 bases are TGTGCCACCAGCAGACTCTATGCT. Translated: CATSRLYA. The whole CDR3 region reads CATSRLYAEQFF.

This clone occurred a few times. Each gene name is a mouse one. The read is 4 residues too short to cover the CDR3 end, so that end is filled in from the germline J gene. Other nucleotide sequences in the sample specify the same CDR3. The J gene is TRBJ2-3, the V gene TRBV13-2; TRBD2 is a possible D gene (6 bases). Between the trimmed V and J ends, which lost 0 bases and 0 bases, there was a span of 8 bases. CDR1 is NNHNN, CDR2 SYGAGS, per germline (reference sequence). This CDR3 comprises 15 residues. CDR3: CASGDEWGSAETLYF. CDR3 DNA (partial): TGTGCCAGCGGTGATGAATGGGGGAGTGCAGAA.

A few counts support this clone. Genes and germline are mouse. The missing CDR3 end, 4 residues past where the read stops, is filled in from the germline J gene. J is TRBJ2-4 and V is TRBV13-3; TRBD1 is a possible D gene (5 bases). Per the germline V gene, CDR1 is NNHDY and CDR2 is SYVADS. V lost 0 bases, J lost 0 bases, and 8 bases lay in between. There are 15 residues in the CDR3. The CDR3 region is CASSDVRASQNTLYF. CDR3 bases read: TGTGCCAGCAGTGATGTCAGGGCGAGTCAAAAC.

This clone was counted between two and nine times. The genes are named according to mouse. The CDR3 end lies 4 residues beyond the end of the read and is filled in from the germline J gene. Within the sample, other DNA sequences also encode this same CDR3. The V call is TRBV19, the J call TRBJ2-3; 7 bases are a match to TRBD2. Germline CDR1 and CDR2: FNHDT and SITEND (reference sequence). Germline trimming cut 1 base from V and 0 bases from J; bases unmatched to any gene: 2. The CDR3 covers 15 residues. CDR3 bases read: TGTGCCAGCAGTATATCTGGGGGTAGTGCAGAA. Its translation: CASSISGGSAE. The CDR3 in its entirety is CASSISGGSAETLYF.

The sample holds a few counts of this clone. Gene names and germline refer to mouse. The read comes to an end 4 residues before the CDR3 does, leaving the germline J gene to fill in the end. The sample carries other DNA sequences with the same CDR3. The chain links TRBV13-1 to TRBJ1-2; 7 nucleotides agree with TRBD1. Germline V gene lookup returns CDR1 NSHNY and CDR2 SYGAGN. V dropped 3 bases and J dropped 1; count of bases not matched to a gene: 3. The CDR3 is 14 amino acids. The CDR3 DNA, read in part, is TGTGCCAGCAGTGGAGGGACAGAAAACTCC. Encoded protein: CASSGGTENS. In full, the CDR3 is CASSGGTENSDYTF.

This clone was picked up a small number of times. One junction end does not reproduce the germline sequence, and a read error may be involved. Here the gene names and germline are mouse. The CDR3 end falls 4 residues outside the read, so it is completed with the germline J gene. This rearrangement joins TRBV1 to TRBJ2-2; 9 nucleotides align to TRBD1. There are 15 residues in the CDR3. Germline V gene lookup returns CDR1 NSQYPW and CDR2 LRSPGD (reference sequence). CDR3 sequence reads: CTYSDRGVNTGQLYF. The CDR3 bases that were read are TGCACCTACAGTGACAGGGGGGTAAACACCGGG.

This clone was recorded a few times. Mouse names are used for the genes. The read is 4 residues too short to cover the CDR3 end, so that end is filled in from the germline J gene. Other DNA sequences within the sample encode an identical CDR3. The J gene is TRBJ1-2, the V gene TRBV13-1; D not certain. Between the trimmed V and J ends, which lost 0 bases and 0 bases, there was a span of 6 bases. The germline V gene encodes CDR1 NSHNY and CDR2 SYGAGN. This CDR3 is built from 14 residues. CDR3 residues: CASSDATTNSDYTF. The covered CDR3 bases are TGTGCCAGCAGTGATGCCACAACAAACTCC.

This clone was picked up a small number of times. The germline and genes are mouse ones. The DNA ends 4 residues before the CDR3 does, and the rest of the CDR3 is filled in from the germline J gene. The rearrangement links TRBV5 to TRBJ2-2, with 8 bases fitting TRBD1. CDR1 and CDR2 (germline): LGHNA, YNLKQL (reference sequence). V dropped 1 base and J dropped 1; count of bases not matched to a gene: 5. This CDR3 has 17 residues. This CDR3 reads CASSQAPDRGNTGQLYF. The part of the CDR3 DNA that was read is TGTGCCAGCAGCCAAGCGCCCGACAGGGGAAACACCGGG.

A few counts support this clone. Gene names and germline match the mouse. This specimen includes other DNA sequences encoding the same CDR3. CDR3 bases read: TGTGCCAGCAGTCCCGGGACAGGGAAC. It is translated as CASSPGTGN. The complete CDR3 protein is CASSPGTGNTLYF. The chain employs TRBV14 and TRBJ2-4, with TRBD1 identical over 9 bases. The sequence runs out 4 residues before the end of the CDR3; the remainder is reconstructed from the germline J gene. CDR3 length equals 13 residues. Germline loops: CDR1 SGHDT, CDR2 FRDEAV.

This clone was counted many times. Gene and germline names: mouse. The read finishes 4 residues shy of the CDR3 end, and the germline J gene is used to complete it. The chain couples TRBV13-3 to TRBJ1-2; TRBD1 might be the D (6 bases). Germline V gives CDR1 NNHDY, CDR2 SYVADS. The V end was cut by 1 base, the J end by 3 bases, with 10 bases between. The CDR3 runs to 14 residues. CDR3 sequence reads: CASSDPGTYSDYTF. The sequenced part of the CDR3 DNA is TGTGCCAGCAGTGATCCCGGGACATACTCC.

This clone was seen more than once but under ten times. Gene names are the mouse ones. The read falls 4 residues short of the CDR3 end, and the missing part is taken from the germline J gene. The V call is TRBV1, the J call TRBJ2-1; maybe TRBD1 (6 bases). The CDR3 contains 12 residues. The germline V gene has CDR1 NSQYPW and CDR2 LRSPGD (reference sequence). Here the CDR3 reads CTCSGGTAEQFF. The sequenced CDR3 bases are TGCACCTGCAGTGGAGGGACAGCT.

This clone was counted between two and nine times. Gene labels here are mouse ones. The read is 4 residues too short to cover the CDR3 end, so that end is filled in from the germline J gene. The chain recombines TRBV31 with TRBJ2-3; the match to TRBD2 covers 8 bases. The CDR3 is 15 amino acids. Germline V gene data show CDR1 as GKSSPN and CDR2 as SITVG. The V segment lost 0 bases and the J segment 2 bases; nucleotides outside the gene matches: 4. CDR3 bases read: TGTGCCTGGAGTCTAGCTGGGGGGTTTGCAGAA. Translation gives CAWSLAGGFAE. The complete CDR3 protein is CAWSLAGGFAETLYF.

This clone turned up a few times. Any gene name here is a mouse gene name. The observed sequence ends 4 residues before the CDR3 terminus, with the missing tail filled in from the germline J gene. The rearrangement links TRBV13-1 to TRBJ2-5, with TRBD2 identical over 10 bases. CDR3 length: 17 amino acids. The germline V gene encodes CDR1 NSHNY and CDR2 SYGAGN. The CDR3 sequence: CASSAFPTGGRGDTQYF. The sequenced part of the CDR3 DNA is TGTGCCAGCAGTGCCTTCCCGACTGGGGGGAGAGGGGAC.

A remark on this clone: Mouse names are used for the genes. The CDR3 end falls 4 residues outside the read, so it is completed with the germline J gene. The chain couples TRBV13-2 to TRBJ2-2, with 10 bases matching TRBD2. Trimming took 5 bases from V and 4 from J; bases not matched to a gene: 5. This CDR3 has 15 residues. Germline CDR1 and CDR2: NNHNN and SYGAGS (reference sequence). This CDR3 is CASGWGGAGTGQLYF. The sequenced part of the CDR3 DNA is TGTGCCAGCGGCTGGGGGGGCGCGGGCACCGGG.

As to this clone: Gene names refer to mouse genes. The read terminates 4 residues ahead of where the CDR3 ends, so the germline J gene completes it. The rearrangement uses TRBV19 and TRBJ1-2; D unclear. The V gene lost 1 base and the J gene lost 0 bases, with 7 bases spanning the gap. CDR1 FNHDT and CDR2 SITEND come from the germline V gene (reference sequence). The CDR3 loop spans 14 amino acids. CDR3: CASSILGTNSDYTF. Incomplete CDR3 DNA: TGTGCCAGCAGTATACTGGGGACAAACTCC.

The table lists this clone with a few counts. Each gene name is a mouse one. The CDR3 is cut off 4 residues early in the read; its end comes from the germline J gene. The same CDR3 can be traced to other DNA sequences in this sample. V is TRBV13-2 and J is TRBJ2-1; 9 positions match TRBD2. Germline V lookup: CDR1 NNHNN, CDR2 SYGAGS (reference sequence). This CDR3 is built from 14 residues. V gave up 0 bases and J gave up 6 bases; unmatched junction bases: 1. Incomplete CDR3 DNA: TGTGCCAGCGGTGATGCTGGGGGGGGTGCT. Translating it yields CASGDAGGGA. The full CDR3 reads CASGDAGGGAEQFF.

In regard to this clone: Gene names are mouse gene names. The CDR3 extends 4 residues past the end of the read, so its final part is completed from the germline J gene. The rearrangement links TRBV13-3 to TRBJ2-1, with 7 bases lining up with TRBD1. Germline CDR1 is NNHDY and CDR2 is SYVADS. The CDR3 is 13 amino acids. CDR3 bases read: TGTGCCAGCACCCGACAGGGAGGGGCT. Its translation is CASTRQGGA. The entire CDR3 protein reads CASTRQGGAEQFF.

This clone was seen a handful of times. The gene names here belong to mouse. The read comes to an end 4 residues before the CDR3 does, leaving the germline J gene to fill in the end. The J gene is TRBJ2-5, the V gene TRBV1; D is possibly TRBD1 (7 bases). Germline V CDR1 and CDR2: NSQYPW, LRSPGD (reference sequence). This CDR3 spans 16 amino acids. The V gene lost 0 bases and the J gene lost 2 bases, with 12 bases spanning the gap. The CDR3 loop reads CTCSADRGGGQDTQYF. The sequenced CDR3 bases are TGCACCTGCAGTGCAGATCGAGGGGGCGGCCAAGAC.

The sample holds a few counts of this clone. Gene names are the mouse ones. This chain's CDR3 is CAWSPLGQGYAEQFF. CDR3 DNA, as far as it was read: TGTGCCTGGAGTCCCCTGGGACAGGGGTATGCT. This chain uses TRBV31 with TRBJ2-1; TRBD1 matches 10 bases. The observed sequence ends 4 residues before the CDR3 terminus, with the missing tail filled in from the germline J gene. Germline V CDR1 and CDR2: GKSSPN, SITVG. The CDR3 has 15 amino acids. The J segment lost 4 bases and the V segment lost 1 base, leaving 4 bases of the junction unmatched. Full variable domain (outside the CDR3, taken from reference TRBV31 and TRBJ2-1): AQTIHQWPVAEIKAVGSPLSLGCTIKGKSSPNLYWYWQATGGTLQQLFYSITVGQVESVVQLNLSASRPKDDQFILSTEKLLLSHSGFYLCAWSPLGQGYAEQFFGPGTRLTVL.

In the case of this clone: Gene names and germline match the mouse. The read terminates 4 residues before the CDR3 end, so the remaining end is supplied by the germline J gene. This sequence joins TRBV1 and TRBJ1-1, with D uncertain. The CDR3 loop spans 14 amino acids. Germline CDR1 reads NSQYPW; CDR2 reads LRSPGD (reference sequence). V was shortened by 1 base and J by 4 bases, with 10 bases between the two germline ends. The DNA read from the CDR3 is TGCACCTGCAGTGCAGGGGAGGGAATCACA. Protein sequence: CTCSAGEGIT. In full, the CDR3 reads CTCSAGEGITEVFF.

This clone has a handful of counts. Gene names denote mouse genes. Sequencing ends 4 residues short of the CDR3 end; the germline J gene provides the rest. The chain is built from TRBV31 and TRBJ2-3; 14 bases fit TRBD2. J was trimmed by 4 bases and V by 0 bases; bases with no gene match: 0. The CDR3 totals 15 residues. Per germline, CDR1 GKSSPN and CDR2 SITVG. Incomplete CDR3 DNA: TGTGCCTGGAGTCTGGGACTGGGGGGGCCAGAA. Its translation is CAWSLGLGGPE. The full CDR3 is CAWSLGLGGPETLYF.

This clone has just a few counts. Mouse gene names apply. Sequencing ends 4 residues short of the CDR3 end; the germline J gene provides the rest. V gene TRBV1 combines with J gene TRBJ2-1, with TRBD2 as a possible D gene (5 bases). This CDR3 has 13 amino acids. The germline CDR1 and CDR2 sequences are NSQYPW and LRSPGD (reference sequence). CDR3 sequence: CTCSAEVGTEQFF. The part of the CDR3 DNA that was read is TGCACCTGCAGTGCAGAGGTGGGGACT.